This T cell receptor (beta chain) was sequenced during a study of vaccination effects on CD4 cells after COVID-19. Study as a whole: The median interval between the second dose and post-vaccine sampling was 72 days.

Subsequent to less than twelve days of culture, CD4+ T cells were isolated. Participants got two doses of BNT162b2 or mRNA-1273 vaccine. This clone was recorded once. The antigen is undetermined. Germline V lookup: CDR1 SGHNT, CDR2 YYREEE (reference sequence). The CDR3 extends over 15 amino acids. Trimming removed 1 base at V and 2 bases at J, with 7 bases between. Clones were sequenced by immunoSEQ multiplex PCR, and TCRdb holds only the in-frame ones, with some missing. The repertoire includes approximately 38,000 clones, under 70% of them detected once, and less than 9.5% sits in the top ten. The chain couples TRBV5-4 to TRBJ2-6; the D gene is possibly TRBD2 (6 bases). This clonotype originated in a human donor who received a COVID-19 vaccine. Sequencing was performed on CD4+ T cells from PBMCs cultured without peptide, taken after COVID-19 vaccination. CDR3 sequence: CASSLPGAGANVLTF. DNA of the CDR3: TGTGCCAGCAGCTTGCCGGGGGCTGGGGCCAACGTCCTGACTTTC.